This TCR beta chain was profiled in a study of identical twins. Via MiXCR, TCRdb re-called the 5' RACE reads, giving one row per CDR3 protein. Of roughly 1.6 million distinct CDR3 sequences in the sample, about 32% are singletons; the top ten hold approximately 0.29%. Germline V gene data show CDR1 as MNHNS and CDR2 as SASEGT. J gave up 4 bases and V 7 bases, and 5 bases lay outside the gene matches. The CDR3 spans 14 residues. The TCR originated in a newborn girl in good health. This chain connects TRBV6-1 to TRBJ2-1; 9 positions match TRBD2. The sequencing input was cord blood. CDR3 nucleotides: TGTGCCAGCATCCCCACTAGCGGGTACAATGAGCAGTTCTTC. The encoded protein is CASIPTSGYNEQFF.